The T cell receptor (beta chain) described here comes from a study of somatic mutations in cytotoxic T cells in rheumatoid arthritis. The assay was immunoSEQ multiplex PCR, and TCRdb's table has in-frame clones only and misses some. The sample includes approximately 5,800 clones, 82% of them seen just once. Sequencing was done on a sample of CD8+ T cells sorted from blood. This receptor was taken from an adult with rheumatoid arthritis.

Written as DNA, the CDR3 is TGTGCCAGCAGTTTCGGGGGCGGAAGCAATCAGCCCCAGCATTTT. Its translation is CASSFGGGSNQPQHF. This sequence joins TRBV27 and TRBJ1-5; TRBD1 might be the D (6 bases). Germline V gene data show CDR1 as MNHEY and CDR2 as SMNVEV (reference sequence). The CDR3 contains 15 residues. Trimming pared 3 bases from V and 1 base from J, leaving 10 bases between.